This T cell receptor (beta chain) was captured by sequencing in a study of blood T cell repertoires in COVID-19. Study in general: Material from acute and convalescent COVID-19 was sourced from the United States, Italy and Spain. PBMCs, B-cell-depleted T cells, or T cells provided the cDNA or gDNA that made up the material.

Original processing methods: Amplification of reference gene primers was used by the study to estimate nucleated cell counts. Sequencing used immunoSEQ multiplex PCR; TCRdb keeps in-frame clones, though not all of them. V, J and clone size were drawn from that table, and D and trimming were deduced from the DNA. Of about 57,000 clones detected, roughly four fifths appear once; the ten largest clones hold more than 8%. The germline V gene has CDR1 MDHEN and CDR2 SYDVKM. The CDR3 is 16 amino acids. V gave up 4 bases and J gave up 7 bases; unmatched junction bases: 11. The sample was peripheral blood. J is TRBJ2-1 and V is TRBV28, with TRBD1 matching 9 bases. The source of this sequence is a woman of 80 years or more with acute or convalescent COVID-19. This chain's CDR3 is CASSSSQGAKSNEQFF. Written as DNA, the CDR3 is TGTGCCAGCAGTTCGTCACAGGGGGCAAAAAGTAATGAGCAGTTCTTC.